Listed below are T cell receptor beta chains from one sample, sequenced in a study of OX40 agonist ivuxolimab in advanced cancers. Assay: immunoSEQ multiplex PCR; the TCRdb copy retains only in-frame clones and omits some. The profile shows around 67,000 clones, around 89% of them singletons. Material: CD4+ or CD8+ T cells sorted from blood, obtained in a trial of the OX40 agonist ivuxolimab. The receptors here all came from an adult with an advanced solid tumor such as melanoma, head and neck, liver or kidney cancer. The CDR3 runs from the conserved cysteine through the conserved F or W. A D gene is named only where the DNA matches it firmly. Where a row states a size, it is once, few, many or the class of an expanded clone; other rows omit it.

clone size,D gene,V gene,J gene,CDR3 protein,CDR3 DNA
-,TRBD2,TRBV4-1,TRBJ2-5,CASSQPLRPGRETQYF,TGCGCCAGCAGCCAGCCCCTTAGGCCCGGGAGGGAGACCCAGTACTTC
-,-,TRBV5-4,TRBJ1-1,CASSATPMNTEAFF,TGTGCCAGCAGCGCAACACCAATGAACACTGAAGCTTTCTTT
-,-,TRBV19,TRBJ2-7,CASSISRGTVSYEQYF,TGTGCCAGTAGTATTTCCCGCGGGACAGTGAGCTACGAGCAGTACTTC
-,-,TRBV5-1,TRBJ1-1,CASSLGLTHMNTEAFF,TGCGCCAGCAGTTTGGGCTTGACTCACATGAACACTGAAGCTTTCTTT
-,-,TRBV6-1,TRBJ2-2,CASSELPSTAANTGELFF,TGTGCCAGCAGCGAACTCCCCTCGACAGCCGCGAACACCGGGGAGCTGTTTTTT
-,TRBD1,TRBV19,TRBJ2-7,CASSLGTGTYEQYF,TGTGCCAGTAGTCTAGGGACAGGGACCTACGAGCAGTACTTC
-,-,TRBV27,TRBJ1-5,CASSPLTDRQKQPQHF,TGTGCCAGCAGTCCACTTACAGACAGGCAAAAACAGCCCCAGCATTTT
-,-,TRBV5-4,TRBJ2-5,CASSWGEETQYF,TGTGCCAGCAGCTGGGGAGAAGAGACCCAGTACTTC
-,TRBD1,TRBV6-5,TRBJ2-7,CASSLTGVSYEQYF,TGTGCCAGCAGCCTGACAGGGGTATCCTACGAGCAGTACTTC
-,-,TRBV7-9,TRBJ1-1,CASSLGGIMNTEAFF,TGTGCCAGCAGCTTAGGGGGGATCATGAACACTGAAGCTTTCTTT
-,-,TRBV11-3,TRBJ2-3,CASSPRERPYTDTQYF,TGTGCCAGCAGCCCCCGTGAACGACCCTACACAGATACGCAGTATTTT
-,-,TRBV28,TRBJ1-2,CASSLRAGARGYTF,TGTGCCAGCAGTTTACGGGCGGGGGCGCGAGGCTACACCTTC
-,TRBD2,TRBV4-2,TRBJ2-1,CASSPWAGSGNYNEQFF,TGTGCCAGCAGCCCCTGGGCGGGAAGCGGGAATTACAATGAGCAGTTCTTC
once,TRBD2,TRBV28,TRBJ2-1,CASSSPGGIGANKSPPSSYNEQFF,TGTGCCAGCAGTTCTCCCGGGGGGATCGGCGCAAACAAATCCCCCCCCAGCTCCTACAATGAGCAGTTCTTC
-,-,TRBV7-3,TRBJ1-5,CASRVGGNQPQHF,TGTGCCAGCAGGGTTGGAGGCAATCAGCCCCAGCATTTT
-,-,TRBV7-9,TRBJ1-1,CASSLVSDLTAFF,TGTGCCAGCAGCTTAGTATCGGACCTCACGGCTTTCTTT
-,-,TRBV15,TRBJ2-4,CATSREGSKNIQYF,TGTGCCACCAGCAGAGAAGGGTCTAAAAACATTCAGTACTTC
few,-,TRBV13,TRBJ1-3,CASSDSRTGGNTIYF,TGTGCCAGCAGCGATTCTAGGACCGGTGGAAACACCATATATTTT
-,-,TRBV28,TRBJ2-5,CASSSTALEMVETQYF,TGTGCCAGCAGTTCCACCGCACTAGAGATGGTGGAGACCCAGTACTTC
-,TRBD2,TRBV5-8,TRBJ2-2,CASSLELAGGLSTGELFF,TGTGCCAGCAGCTTGGAACTAGCGGGGGGGCTGTCCACCGGGGAGCTGTTTTTT
once,TRBD1,TRBV19,TRBJ2-5,CASSIGTDQETQYF,TGTGCCAGTAGTATCGGGACAGACCAAGAGACCCAGTACTTC
few,TRBD1,TRBV5-1,TRBJ1-2,CASRPPGTELYGYTF,TGCGCCAGCAGACCCCCCGGGACAGAGCTATATGGCTACACCTTC
-,-,TRBV18,TRBJ2-3,CASSLVAYTDTQYF,TGTGCCAGCTCACTCGTTGCCTACACAGATACGCAGTATTTT
-,-,TRBV6-6,TRBJ2-3,CASNYRSTDTQYF,TGTGCCAGCAATTACAGGAGCACAGATACGCAGTATTTT
-,TRBD2,TRBV6-5,TRBJ2-2,CASRRGGRKGGELFF,TGTGCCAGCAGACGAGGCGGGAGGAAAGGGGGGGAGCTGTTTTTT
-,-,TRBV5-1,TRBJ2-5,CASSLDRMGDQETQYF,TGCGCCAGCAGCTTGGACAGGATGGGAGACCAAGAGACCCAGTACTTC
-,TRBD2,TRBV15,TRBJ2-1,CATSRAPPSGGLGNEQFF,TGTGCCACCAGCAGAGCTCCCCCTAGCGGGGGACTTGGTAATGAGCAGTTCTTC
-,-,TRBV28,TRBJ2-5,CASSQADFQETQYF,TGTGCCAGCAGTCAGGCGGACTTTCAAGAGACCCAGTACTTC
-,-,TRBV7-2,TRBJ2-7,CASSPRVTFYEQYF,TGTGCCAGCAGCCCCCGAGTGACCTTCTACGAGCAGTACTTC
-,TRBD2,TRBV2,TRBJ2-1,CASSPSGGAVDEQFF,TGTGCCAGCTCGCCTAGCGGGGGGGCCGTAGATGAGCAGTTCTTC
-,-,TRBV6-1,TRBJ2-1,CASRRTGPYNEQFF,TGTGCCAGCAGGCGAACAGGGCCCTACAATGAGCAGTTCTTC
-,-,TRBV7-9,TRBJ2-2,CASSLVQASTGELFF,TGTGCCAGCAGCTTGGTACAGGCTTCTACCGGGGAGCTGTTTTTT
few,TRBD1,TRBV28,TRBJ1-2,CASSPNPTGGRNYGYTF,TGTGCCAGCAGTCCGAACCCTACAGGGGGCAGGAACTATGGCTACACCTTC
-,TRBD2,TRBV30,TRBJ2-7,CAWAGGSNEQYF,TGTGCCTGGGCGGGGGGATCCAACGAGCAGTACTTC
-,TRBD2,TRBV9,TRBJ2-5,CASSVASGGRAQYF,TGTGCCAGCAGCGTAGCTAGCGGGGGCAGGGCCCAGTACTTC
-,-,TRBV13,TRBJ2-5,CASSGRRGTQYF,TGTGCCAGCAGCGGCCGCCGTGGGACCCAGTACTTC
-,TRBD2,TRBV27,TRBJ2-5,CASSPRVGGQETQYF,TGTGCCAGCAGTCCCAGGGTCGGGGGGCAAGAGACCCAGTACTTC
-,-,TRBV6-5,TRBJ2-7,CASSYSSGPYEQYF,TGTGCCAGCAGTTACTCGTCAGGTCCCTACGAGCAGTACTTC
-,-,TRBV28,TRBJ1-5,CASSFPGPYSNQPQHF,TGTGCCAGCAGTTTTCCTGGGCCATATAGCAATCAGCCCCAGCATTTT
-,-,TRBV7-8,TRBJ2-7,CASSRTTEQYF,TGTGCCAGCAGCCGGACTACCGAGCAGTACTTC
-,-,TRBV30,TRBJ2-3,CAWDESGATQYF,TGTGCCTGGGACGAATCAGGGGCTACGCAGTATTTT
-,TRBD1,TRBV28,TRBJ1-1,CASSPPGQGVSEAFF,TGTGCCAGCAGTCCTCCGGGACAGGGGGTTTCTGAAGCTTTCTTT
-,-,TRBV15,TRBJ2-2,CATSRVGLGRELFF,TGTGCCACCAGCAGAGTAGGGTTGGGGCGGGAGCTGTTTTTT
-,-,TRBV10-3,TRBJ2-3,CAISSGSSTDTQYF,TGTGCCATCAGTAGCGGATCTAGCACAGATACGCAGTATTTT
few,-,TRBV25-1,TRBJ1-1,CASSDQFEAFF,TGTGCCAGCAGTGACCAGTTTGAAGCTTTCTTT